This TCR beta chain is drawn from a study of beta chain features in type 1 diabetes. The sample holds one count of this clone. Its antigen is not identified. The isolated RNA, all of it, was reverse transcribed, so expressed TCRB transcripts were what got sequenced. Assay used: immunoSEQ multiplex PCR; TCRdb lists only in-frame clones, some missing. Of approximately 260,000 clones listed, roughly 21% are singletons. Sorted CD4+ subsets: naive, central memory, regulatory, stem cell-like memory (CD45RO/CCR7/CD25/CD127/CD95/CD27 panel). General study findings and limits: Patients with Type 1 diabetes showed moderately but significantly shorter TCRB CDR3s in all four CD4+ subsets. A closer apparent resemblance between naive, central memory and Treg TCRB repertoires was seen in patients than in healthy donors.

The origin of this receptor is a woman aged 40 to 50 with type 1 diabetes. The sequencing input was naive CD4+ T cells from blood.

CDR3 amino acids: CASSWGGGTYGYTF. The CDR3, as DNA: TGCGCCAGCAGCTGGGGCGGGGGAACCTATGGCTACACCTTC. The chain is built from TRBV5-1 and TRBJ1-2, with D perhaps TRBD1 (5 bases). There are 14 residues in the CDR3. The germline V gene encodes CDR1 SGHRS and CDR2 YFSETQ. V lost 3 bases and J lost 4, with 13 bases in between.